This TCR beta chain came from a study of a mutant IDH1 vaccine in newly diagnosed glioma. Points on this clone: What it recognizes is unknown.

The protocol was immunoSEQ multiplex PCR, while the TCRdb copy is restricted to in-frame clones and leaves out a portion. The sample records some 38,000 clones, 81% being singletons. Time point meaning: week 23, last vaccination. Topical imiquimod accompanied each vaccine dose, which consisted of 300 ug of mutant IDH1 20-mer peptide. The V end lost 3 bases, the J end lost 1 base, and 9 bases lay between the germline ends. The CDR3 spans 14 residues. Germline assignment: CDR1 MGHRA and CDR2 YSYEKL. The clonotype comes from a man aged 40-55 years with glioma. The specimen was PBMCs, collected from a glioma patient whose treatment included an IDH1 peptide vaccine. The chain uses TRBV4-1 and TRBJ2-5; D remains ambiguous. This chain's CDR3 is CASSQSTAQETQYF. The CDR3 nucleotides are TGCGCCAGCAGCCAGTCCACAGCCCAAGAGACCCAGTACTTC.